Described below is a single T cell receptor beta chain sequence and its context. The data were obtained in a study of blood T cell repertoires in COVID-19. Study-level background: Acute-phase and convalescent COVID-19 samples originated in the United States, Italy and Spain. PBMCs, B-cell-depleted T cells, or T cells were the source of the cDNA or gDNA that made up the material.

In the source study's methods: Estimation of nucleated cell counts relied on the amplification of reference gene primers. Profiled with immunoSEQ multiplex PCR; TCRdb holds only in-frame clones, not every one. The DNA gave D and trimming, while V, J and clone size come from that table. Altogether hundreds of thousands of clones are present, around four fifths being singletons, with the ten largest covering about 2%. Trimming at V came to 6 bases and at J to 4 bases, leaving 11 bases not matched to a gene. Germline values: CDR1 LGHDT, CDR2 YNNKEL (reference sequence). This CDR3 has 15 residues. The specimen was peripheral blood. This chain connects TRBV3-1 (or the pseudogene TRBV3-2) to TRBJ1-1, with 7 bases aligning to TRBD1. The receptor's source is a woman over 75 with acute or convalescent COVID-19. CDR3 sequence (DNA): TGTGCCAGCAGACTAGGAGGGGGCGGAGGCACTGAAGCTTTCTTT. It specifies CASRLGGGGGTEAFF.